Following are 23 T cell receptor beta chains from one sample sequenced in a study of cytomegalovirus exposure and HLA in healthy donors. Use of 60 Vbeta and 13 Jbeta primers characterized the PCR. Assay: immunoSEQ multiplex PCR; the TCRdb copy retains only in-frame clones and omits some. Among about 180,000 clones listed, around 75% were seen once. The sequencing input was PBMCs. These receptors originate from a male donor in good health and CMV-seronegative.

The sample holds a few counts of this clone. This chain uses TRBV6-5 with TRBJ2-5; 8 bases agree with TRBD1. Germline trimming cut 7 bases from V and 2 bases from J; bases unmatched to any gene: 6. This CDR3 has 14 amino acids. Per the germline V gene, CDR1 is MNHEY and CDR2 is SVGAGI. The CDR3 region is CASIHGQGQETQYF. The CDR3 DNA sequence: TGTGCCAGCATCCATGGACAGGGTCAAGAGACCCAGTACTTC.

This clone was observed a few times. The chain uses TRBV27 and TRBJ2-2, with TRBD1 matching over 7 bases. The CDR3 totals 17 residues. Trimming at V came to 2 bases and at J to 4 bases, leaving 10 bases not matched to a gene. Germline values: CDR1 MNHEY, CDR2 SMNVEV (reference sequence). This chain's CDR3 is CASSLPRTGRATGELFF. CDR3 nucleotide sequence: TGTGCCAGCAGTTTACCTCGGACAGGACGTGCCACCGGGGAGCTGTTTTTT.

This rearrangement joins TRBV19 to TRBJ2-1; D gene ambiguous. Trimming removed 6 bases at V and 1 base at J, with 13 bases between. The CDR3 runs 15 residues. Germline V gives CDR1 LNHDA, CDR2 SQIVND (reference sequence). The CDR3 here is CASSLPGSSYNEQFF. The CDR3 DNA follows: TGTGCCAGTAGCCTACCGGGTTCGTCCTACAATGAGCAGTTCTTC.

This clone has more than one count but fewer than ten. The gene calls are TRBV5-1 and TRBJ2-7; D may be TRBD1 (6 bases). V was cut by 5 bases and J by 2 bases, with 14 bases left in between. This CDR3 has 14 residues. CDR1 and CDR2 (germline): SGHRS, YFSETQ. The CDR3 here is CASRRDQGPYEQYF. The CDR3 nucleotides are TGCGCCAGCAGGCGAGACCAGGGGCCCTACGAGCAGTACTTC.

J is TRBJ2-7 and V is TRBV6-5; TRBD2 matches at 8 bases. Germline trimming cut 0 bases from V and 4 bases from J; bases unmatched to any gene: 2. The CDR3 sequence is 14 residues long. From germline, CDR1 is MNHEY and CDR2 SVGAGI. The CDR3 region has the DNA TGTGCCAGCAGTTACTCGGCTAGCGGGTACGAGCAGTACTTC. This encodes CASSYSASGYEQYF.

V usage is TRBV4-1 and J usage is TRBJ2-7; 7 bases line up with TRBD1. Germline V gene sequence: CDR1 MGHRA, CDR2 YSYEKL. This CDR3 is built from 16 residues. Unmatched junction bases numbered 11, after V lost 2 bases and J lost 4 bases. CDR3 nucleotide sequence: TGCGCCAGCAGCCAACCTGAAGGGACAGCACATTACGAGCAGTACTTC. It translates to CASSQPEGTAHYEQYF.

This clone has only one observation. V usage is TRBV19 and J usage is TRBJ2-7, with 7 bases aligning to TRBD1. The CDR3 sequence is 15 residues long. Germline V gene sequence: CDR1 LNHDA, CDR2 SQIVND (reference sequence). Trimming took 6 bases from V and 2 from J; bases not matched to a gene: 10. The CDR3 nucleotides read TGTGCCAGTAGCCTCAGGGGGAATTGGGCCTACGAGCAGTACTTC. Protein sequence: CASSLRGNWAYEQYF.

The chain has TRBV4-1 and TRBJ1-4, with D possibly TRBD1 on 5 matching bases. CDR1 and CDR2 from the germline V gene are MGHRA and YSYEKL. This CDR3 region has 16 residues. Trimming pared 0 bases from V and 2 bases from J, leaving 10 bases between. The CDR3 is CASSQDRVITNEKLFF. The CDR3 DNA reads TGCGCCAGCAGCCAAGACAGGGTCATCACTAATGAAAAACTGTTTTTT.

The chain carries TRBV7-2 and TRBJ1-5; D not certain. In germline, CDR1 is SGHTA, CDR2 FQGNSA. V was cut by 2 bases and J by 6 bases, with 14 bases left in between. This CDR3 has 15 amino acids. The CDR3 spells CASSLFPFPSQPQHF. The CDR3 region has the DNA TGTGCCAGCAGCTTATTCCCTTTTCCCAGTCAGCCCCAGCATTTT.

The rearrangement joins TRBV30 to TRBJ1-3, with TRBD1 matching 7 bases. The CDR3 totals 14 residues. In germline, CDR1 is GTSNPN, CDR2 SVGIG (reference sequence). V was pared by 6 bases and J by 8 bases, with 13 bases of the junction left unmatched. The CDR3 DNA reads TGTGCCTGTCAGACAGGGTTAGGTAGAGACACCATATATTTT. This encodes CACQTGLGRDTIYF.

Comments on this clone: This same CDR3 is encoded by further DNA sequences in the sample. This chain uses TRBV12-5 with TRBJ2-3, with a tentative D call TRBD2 (6 bases). V gave up 1 base and J gave up 2 bases, with 13 bases separating them. The germline CDR1 and CDR2 sequences are LGHNT and FRNRAP. The CDR3 runs 16 residues. The CDR3 protein is CASGLGVAGSTDTQYF. The DNA of the CDR3 is TGTGCTAGTGGTTTGGGCGTGGCGGGGTCCACAGATACGCAGTATTTT.

DNA of the CDR3: TGCGCCAGCAGCTTCCCGGCGGGGAACTCCTACAATGAGCAGTTCTTC. Its protein is CASSFPAGNSYNEQFF. The chain uses TRBV5-1 and TRBJ2-1; weak D call: TRBD2 (6 bases). V was clipped by 2 bases and J by 0 bases, with 12 bases between them. Germline loops: CDR1 SGHRS, CDR2 YFSETQ. CDR3 length: 16 amino acids.

The genes are TRBV6-4 and TRBJ2-3; 12 bases are a match to TRBD2. Unmatched junction bases numbered 7, after V lost 6 bases and J lost 6 bases. This CDR3 has 15 residues. CDR1 MRHNA and CDR2 SNTAGT come from the germline V gene. The CDR3 nucleotides are TGTGCCAGCAGCGCTAGCGGGGGGGCATCTGATACGCAGTATTTT. Encoded protein: CASSASGGASDTQYF.

The V and J genes are TRBV28 and TRBJ2-3; 12 positions match TRBD2. The CDR3 length is 14 residues. Per the germline V gene, CDR1 is MDHEN and CDR2 is SYDVKM. J gave up 9 bases and V 6 bases, and 7 bases lay outside the gene matches. The CDR3 DNA is TGTGCCAGCAGCCCTAGCGGGGGGGCTAAGACGCAGTATTTT. It is translated as CASSPSGGAKTQYF.

The chain is built from TRBV18 and TRBJ1-1; D uncertain. Germline assignment: CDR1 KGHSH and CDR2 LQKENI. The germline V and J ends were trimmed by 6 bases and 1 base, with 9 bases remaining between them. This CDR3 comprises 13 residues. The CDR3 reads CASSPEGNTEAFF. The CDR3 bases are TGTGCCAGCTCTCCGGAGGGGAACACTGAAGCTTTCTTT.

The chain has TRBV28 and TRBJ2-3, with D tentatively TRBD2 (5 bases). This CDR3 contains 15 residues. The ends were cut back, 6 bases at V and 2 bases at J, with 15 bases in the middle. Germline V CDR1 and CDR2: MDHEN, SYDVKM. CDR3 amino acids: CASSSGNSPTDTQYF. The CDR3 DNA is TGTGCCAGCAGCTCCGGGAACTCGCCCACAGATACGCAGTATTTT.

The table lists this clone with a count of one. This specimen includes other DNA sequences encoding the same CDR3. The CDR3, as DNA: TGTGCCAGCAGCCAAGACAGGGTAGGGAACCTAAACACTGAAGCTTTCTTT. Its translation: CASSQDRVGNLNTEAFF. The gene calls are TRBV4-2 and TRBJ1-1; tentative D call: TRBD1 (5 bases). Germline lookup yields CDR1 LGHNA and CDR2 YNFKEQ. Trimming took 0 bases from V and 2 from J, leaving 16 bases between them. The CDR3 spans 17 residues.

This chain joins TRBV7-3 and TRBJ2-2, with D tentatively TRBD2 (6 bases). Trimming removed 5 bases at V and 3 bases at J, with 16 bases between. Per germline, CDR1 SGHTA and CDR2 FQGTGA. This CDR3 is built from 16 residues. In DNA form, the CDR3 reads TGTGCCAGCAGCCCCTCCGGGCGGGGCTACACCGGGGAGCTGTTTTTT. Protein product: CASSPSGRGYTGELFF.

The rearrangement uses TRBV4-1 and TRBJ2-3; no reliable D call. Trimming took 0 bases from V and 3 from J, leaving 16 bases between them. This CDR3 contains 17 residues. Germline V gene data show CDR1 as MGHRA and CDR2 as YSYEKL. CDR3 residues: CASSQDVNSPSTDTQYF. CDR3 nucleotides: TGCGCCAGCAGCCAAGACGTTAATAGCCCTAGTACAGATACGCAGTATTTT.

V is TRBV6-1 and J is TRBJ2-1; 7 nucleotides agree with TRBD2. Germline-derived CDR1 and CDR2 are MNHNS and SASEGT. This CDR3 spans 13 amino acids. The J segment lost 7 bases and the V segment lost 8 bases, leaving 8 bases of the junction unmatched. The chain's CDR3 is CASGYSGSNEQFF. CDR3 DNA sequence: TGTGCCAGCGGTTATAGCGGGTCGAATGAGCAGTTCTTC.

V gene TRBV2 combines with J gene TRBJ1-6; D not certain. Germline CDR1 and CDR2: SNHLY and FYNNEI. Trimming pared 2 bases from V and 10 bases from J, leaving 18 bases between. This CDR3 region has 16 residues. Here the CDR3 DNA reads TGTGCCAGCAGTGAAAGGCCCATAGAGGGTGGCTCACCCCTCCACTTT. This translates into CASSERPIEGGSPLHF.

This clone was seen only once. The same CDR3 can be traced to other DNA sequences in this sample. CDR3: CASSLDRGNQPQHF. CDR3 bases: TGTGCCAGCAGTTTGGATCGGGGGAATCAGCCCCAGCATTTT. The V call is TRBV27, the J call TRBJ1-5; tentatively, D is TRBD1 (5 bases). CDR3 length equals 14 residues. CDR1 is MNHEY and CDR2 is SMNVEV in the germline V gene (reference sequence). The V gene lost 3 bases and the J gene lost 4 bases, with 10 bases spanning the gap.

The CDR3 spells CASSIAAMNTEAFF. CDR3 nucleotides: TGTGCCAGTAGTATCGCAGCGATGAACACTGAAGCTTTCTTT. This rearrangement joins TRBV19 to TRBJ1-1; D is undetermined. The CDR3 loop spans 14 amino acids. Per germline, CDR1 LNHDA and CDR2 SQIVND (reference sequence). V was shortened by 3 bases and J by 0 bases, with 8 bases between the two germline ends.